This TCR beta chain was obtained from a study of vaccination and CD4 T cells after COVID-19. This clonotype occurred a few times. Its cognate antigen is unknown. Trimming took 2 bases from V and 1 from J, leaving 6 bases between them. Germline CDR1 is SGHTA and CDR2 is FQGNSA. The CDR3 spans 14 residues. This sample's treatment: roughly ten-day PBMC culture with coronavirus spike peptide pools or control peptides (ViraFEST assay). With the Oncomine TCR Beta short-read assay, DNA from cultured CD4+ T cells was sequenced. TCRdb re-called the PCR reads through MiXCR, storing one row per CDR3 protein. The sample includes 15,000 to 20,000 distinct CDR3 sequences, about three fifths of them seen just once.

The rearrangement joins TRBV7-2 to TRBJ1-5; no definite D call. The starting material was CD4+ T cells from blood, cultured in vitro, obtained before SARS-CoV-2 vaccination. This sequence originates from a human donor who had recovered from COVID-19. This CDR3 is CASSLSSSNQPQHF. CDR3 DNA: TGTGCCAGCAGCTTATCGAGCAGCAATCAGCCCCAGCATTTT.